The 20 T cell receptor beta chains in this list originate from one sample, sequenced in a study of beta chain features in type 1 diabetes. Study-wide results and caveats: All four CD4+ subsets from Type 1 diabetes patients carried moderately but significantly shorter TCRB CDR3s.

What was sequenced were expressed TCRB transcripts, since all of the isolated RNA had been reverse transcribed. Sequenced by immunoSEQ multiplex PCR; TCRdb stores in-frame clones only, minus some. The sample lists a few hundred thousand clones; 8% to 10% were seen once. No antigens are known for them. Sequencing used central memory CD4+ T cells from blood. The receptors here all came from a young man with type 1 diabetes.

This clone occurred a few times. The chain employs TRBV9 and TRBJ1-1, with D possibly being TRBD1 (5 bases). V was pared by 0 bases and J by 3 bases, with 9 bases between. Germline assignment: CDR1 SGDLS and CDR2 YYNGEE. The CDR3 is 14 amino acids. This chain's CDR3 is CASSVVGGDTEAFF. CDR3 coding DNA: TGTGCCAGCAGCGTAGTAGGAGGGGACACTGAAGCTTTCTTT.

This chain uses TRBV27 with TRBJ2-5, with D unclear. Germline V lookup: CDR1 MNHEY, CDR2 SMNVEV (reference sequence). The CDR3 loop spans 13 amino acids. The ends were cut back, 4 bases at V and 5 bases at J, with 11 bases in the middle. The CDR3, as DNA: TGTGCCAGCAGTTCCCTTCAAAGGGAGACCCAGTACTTC. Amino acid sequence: CASSSLQRETQYF.

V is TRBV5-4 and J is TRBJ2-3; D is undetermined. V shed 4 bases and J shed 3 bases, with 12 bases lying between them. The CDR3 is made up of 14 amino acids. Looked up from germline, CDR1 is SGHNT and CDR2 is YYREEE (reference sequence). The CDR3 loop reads CASSLSTRTDTQYF. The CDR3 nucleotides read TGTGCCAGCAGCCTATCAACCCGGACAGATACGCAGTATTTT.

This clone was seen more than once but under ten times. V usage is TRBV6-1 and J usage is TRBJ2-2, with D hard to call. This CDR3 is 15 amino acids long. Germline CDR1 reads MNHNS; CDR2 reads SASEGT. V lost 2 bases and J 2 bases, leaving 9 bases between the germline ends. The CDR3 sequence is CASSEMRTNTGELFF. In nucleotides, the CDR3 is TGTGCCAGCAGTGAAATGAGGACCAACACCGGGGAGCTGTTTTTT.

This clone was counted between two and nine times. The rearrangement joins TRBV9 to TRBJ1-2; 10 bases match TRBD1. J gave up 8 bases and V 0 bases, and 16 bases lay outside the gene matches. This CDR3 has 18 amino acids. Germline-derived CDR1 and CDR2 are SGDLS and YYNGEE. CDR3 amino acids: CASSVEVGGQGRSEGYTF. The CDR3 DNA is TGTGCCAGCAGCGTAGAAGTCGGGGGACAGGGGCGGTCTGAGGGCTACACCTTC.

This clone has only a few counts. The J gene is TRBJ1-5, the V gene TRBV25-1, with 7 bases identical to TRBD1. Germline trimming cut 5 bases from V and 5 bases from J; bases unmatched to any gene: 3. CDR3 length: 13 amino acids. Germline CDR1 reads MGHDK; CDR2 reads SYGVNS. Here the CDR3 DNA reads TGTGCCAGCAGTAACAGGGGAGATCAGCCCCAGCATTTT. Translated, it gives CASSNRGDQPQHF.

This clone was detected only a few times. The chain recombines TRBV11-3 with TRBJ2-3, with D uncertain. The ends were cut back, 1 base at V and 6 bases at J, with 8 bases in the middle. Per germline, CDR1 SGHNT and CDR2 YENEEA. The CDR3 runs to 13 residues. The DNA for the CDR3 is TGTGCCAGCAGCTTAGGAGAAGCGGATACGCAGTATTTT. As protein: CASSLGEADTQYF. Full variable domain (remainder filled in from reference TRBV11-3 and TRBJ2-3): EAGVVQSPRYKIIEKKQPVAFWCNPISGHNTLYWYLQNLGQGPELLIRYENEEAVDDSQLPKDRFSAERLKGVDSTLKIQPAELGDSAVYLCASSLGEADTQYFGPGTRLTVL.

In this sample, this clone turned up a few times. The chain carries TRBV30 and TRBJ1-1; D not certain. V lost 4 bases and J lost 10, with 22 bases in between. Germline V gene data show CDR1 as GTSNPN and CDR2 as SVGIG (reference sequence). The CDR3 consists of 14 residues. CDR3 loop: CAWNRLEGGWSAFF. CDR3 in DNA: TGTGCCTGGAATAGGTTGGAGGGCGGATGGTCAGCTTTCTTT.

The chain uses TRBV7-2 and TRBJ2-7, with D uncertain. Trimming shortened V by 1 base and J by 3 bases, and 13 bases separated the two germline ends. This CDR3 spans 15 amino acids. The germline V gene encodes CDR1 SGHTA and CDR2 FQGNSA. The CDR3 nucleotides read TGTGCCAGCAGCTTAGTGGTTCAGGCCGGCTACGAGCAGTACTTC. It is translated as CASSLVVQAGYEQYF.

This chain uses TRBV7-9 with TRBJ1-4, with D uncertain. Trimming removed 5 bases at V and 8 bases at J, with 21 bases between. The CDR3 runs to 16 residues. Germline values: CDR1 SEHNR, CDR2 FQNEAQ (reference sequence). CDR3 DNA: TGTGCCAGCAGCCCAGGCTGGCAGAGGCGGGTGGAAAAACTGTTTTTT. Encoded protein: CASSPGWQRRVEKLFF.

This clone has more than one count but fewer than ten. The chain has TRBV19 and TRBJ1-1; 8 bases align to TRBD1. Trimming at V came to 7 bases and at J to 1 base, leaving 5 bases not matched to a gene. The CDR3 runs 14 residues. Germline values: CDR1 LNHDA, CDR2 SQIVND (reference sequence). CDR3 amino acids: CASTQDRANTEAFF. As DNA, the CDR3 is TGTGCCAGTACCCAGGACAGGGCGAACACTGAAGCTTTCTTT.

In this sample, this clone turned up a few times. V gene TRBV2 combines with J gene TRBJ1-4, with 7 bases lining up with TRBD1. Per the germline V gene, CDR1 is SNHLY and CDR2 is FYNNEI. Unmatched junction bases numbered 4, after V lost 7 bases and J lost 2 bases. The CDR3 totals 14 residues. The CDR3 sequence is CASILTGTNEKLFF. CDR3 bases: TGTGCCAGCATTTTGACAGGGACTAATGAAAAACTGTTTTTT.

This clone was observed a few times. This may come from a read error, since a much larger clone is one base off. CDR3 DNA: TGTGCCAGCAGCTTACAGGGGGACACTGAAGCTTTCTTT. This translates into CASSLQGDTEAFF. The rearrangement joins TRBV7-8 to TRBJ1-1; the match to TRBD1 covers 7 bases. This CDR3 comprises 13 residues. The germline V gene has CDR1 SGHVS and CDR2 FQNEAQ. V lost 2 bases to trimming and J lost 3 bases; unmatched junction nucleotides: 0.

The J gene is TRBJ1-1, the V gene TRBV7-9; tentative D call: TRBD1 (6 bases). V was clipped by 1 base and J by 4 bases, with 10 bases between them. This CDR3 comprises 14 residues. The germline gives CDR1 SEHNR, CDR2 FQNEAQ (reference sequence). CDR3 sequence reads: CASSLGQDSTEAFF. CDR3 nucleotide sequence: TGTGCCAGCAGCTTAGGACAGGATAGCACTGAAGCTTTCTTT.

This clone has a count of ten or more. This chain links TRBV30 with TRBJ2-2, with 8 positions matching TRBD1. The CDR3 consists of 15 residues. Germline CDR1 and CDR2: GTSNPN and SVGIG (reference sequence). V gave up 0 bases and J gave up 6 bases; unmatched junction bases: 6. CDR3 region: CAWSVAGGYSGELFF. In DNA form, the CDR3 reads TGTGCCTGGAGTGTTGCAGGGGGCTACTCCGGGGAGCTGTTTTTT.

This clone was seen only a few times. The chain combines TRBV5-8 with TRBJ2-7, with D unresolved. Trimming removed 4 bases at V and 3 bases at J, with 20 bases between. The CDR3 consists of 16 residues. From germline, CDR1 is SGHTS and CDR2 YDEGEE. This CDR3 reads CASSTHLGRPLYEQYF. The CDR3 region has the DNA TGTGCCAGCAGCACCCACCTCGGTAGGCCGCTCTACGAGCAGTACTTC.

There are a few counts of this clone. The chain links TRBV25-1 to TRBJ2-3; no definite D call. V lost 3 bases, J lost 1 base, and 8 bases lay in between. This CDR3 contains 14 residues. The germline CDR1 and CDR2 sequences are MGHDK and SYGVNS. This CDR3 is CASSDVRGTDTQYF. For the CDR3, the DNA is TGTGCCAGCAGTGACGTTAGGGGCACAGATACGCAGTATTTT.

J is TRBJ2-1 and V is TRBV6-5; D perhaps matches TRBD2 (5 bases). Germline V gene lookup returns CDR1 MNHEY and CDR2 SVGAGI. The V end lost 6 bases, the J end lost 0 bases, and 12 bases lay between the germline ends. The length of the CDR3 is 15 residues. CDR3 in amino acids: CASSRGPNSYNEQFF. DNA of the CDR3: TGTGCCAGCAGCCGGGGTCCTAACTCCTACAATGAGCAGTTCTTC.

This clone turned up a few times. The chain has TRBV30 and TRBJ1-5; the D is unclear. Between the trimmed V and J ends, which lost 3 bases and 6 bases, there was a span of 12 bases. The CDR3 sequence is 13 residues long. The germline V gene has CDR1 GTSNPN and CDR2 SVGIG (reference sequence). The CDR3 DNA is TGTGCCTGGAGCCGCCGTGGGAGTCAGCCCCAGCATTTT. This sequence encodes CAWSRRGSQPQHF. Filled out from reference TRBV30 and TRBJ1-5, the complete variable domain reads SQTIHQWPATLVQPVGSPLSLECTVEGTSNPNLYWYRQAAGRGLQLLFYSVGIGQISSEVPQNLSASRPQDRQFILSSKKLLLSDSGFYLCAWSRRGSQPQHFGDGTRLSIL.

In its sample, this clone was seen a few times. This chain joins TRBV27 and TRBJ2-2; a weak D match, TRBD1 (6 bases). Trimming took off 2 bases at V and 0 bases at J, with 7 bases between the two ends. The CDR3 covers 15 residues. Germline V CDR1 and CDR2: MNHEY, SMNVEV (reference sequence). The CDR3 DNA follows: TGTGCCAGCAGTTTAAACAGGGCGAACACCGGGGAGCTGTTTTTT. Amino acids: CASSLNRANTGELFF.